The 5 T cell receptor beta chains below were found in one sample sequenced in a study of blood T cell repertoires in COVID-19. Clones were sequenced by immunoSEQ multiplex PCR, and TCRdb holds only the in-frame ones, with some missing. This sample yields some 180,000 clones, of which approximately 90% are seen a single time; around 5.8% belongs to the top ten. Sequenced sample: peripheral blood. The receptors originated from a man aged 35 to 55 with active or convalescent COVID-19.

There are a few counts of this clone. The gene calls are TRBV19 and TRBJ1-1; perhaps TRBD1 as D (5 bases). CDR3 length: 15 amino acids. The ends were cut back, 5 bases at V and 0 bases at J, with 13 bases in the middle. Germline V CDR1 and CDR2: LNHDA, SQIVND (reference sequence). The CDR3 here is CASSPLRQLNTEAFF. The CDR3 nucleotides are TGTGCCAGTAGTCCCCTGAGACAGCTGAACACTGAAGCTTTCTTT.

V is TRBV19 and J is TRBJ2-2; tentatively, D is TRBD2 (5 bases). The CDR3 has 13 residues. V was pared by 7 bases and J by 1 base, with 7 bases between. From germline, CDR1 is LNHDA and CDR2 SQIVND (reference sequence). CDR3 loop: CASKGENTGELFF. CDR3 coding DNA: TGTGCCAGTAAGGGAGAGAACACCGGGGAGCTGTTTTTT. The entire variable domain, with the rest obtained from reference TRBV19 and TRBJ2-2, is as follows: DGGITQSPKYLFRKEGQNVTLSCEQNLNHDAMYWYRQDPGQGLRLIYYSQIVNDFQKGDIAEGYSVSREKKESFPLTVTSAQKNPTAFYLCASKGENTGELFFGEGSRLTVL.

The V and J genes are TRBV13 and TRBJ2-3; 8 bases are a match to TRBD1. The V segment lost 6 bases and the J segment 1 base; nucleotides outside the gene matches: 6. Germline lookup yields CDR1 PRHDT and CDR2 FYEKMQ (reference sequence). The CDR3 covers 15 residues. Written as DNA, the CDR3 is TGTGCCAGCAGTCACTCGGGACAGGGCACAGATACGCAGTATTTT. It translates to CASSHSGQGTDTQYF.

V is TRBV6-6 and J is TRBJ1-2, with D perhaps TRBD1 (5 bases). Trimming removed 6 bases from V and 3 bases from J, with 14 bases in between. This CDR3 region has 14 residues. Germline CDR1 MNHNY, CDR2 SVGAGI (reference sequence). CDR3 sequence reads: CASSLGGDDYGYTF. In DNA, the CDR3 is TGTGCCAGCAGCCTCGGAGGGGATGACTATGGCTACACCTTC.

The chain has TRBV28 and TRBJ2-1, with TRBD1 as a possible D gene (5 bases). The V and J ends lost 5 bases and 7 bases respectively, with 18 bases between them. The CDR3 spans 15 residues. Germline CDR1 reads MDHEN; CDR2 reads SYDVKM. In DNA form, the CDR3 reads TGTGCCAGCAGTCCCCCCCGAAGGGGCCGGAATGAGCAGTTCTTC. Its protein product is CASSPPRRGRNEQFF.